This T cell receptor beta chain emerged from a study of cytomegalovirus exposure and HLA in healthy donors. Notes on this clone: The antigen is unknown.

13 Jbeta primers and 60 Vbeta primers were used for the PCR. Sequencing used immunoSEQ multiplex PCR; TCRdb keeps in-frame clones, though not all of them. In the table there are about 140,000 clones, approximately 65% of which are singletons. Whole-study results and caveats: Reports credit the classifier with highly specific, highly sensitive diagnosis of cytomegalovirus status. An analysis was carried out at a later point. It showed that HLA-associated TCR beta chains were more clonally expanded than equally common non-associated chains. Reports indicate that TCR beta sequences accurately predicted the HLA-A and HLA-B alleles of most subjects. Donors belonging to an Asian-associated ancestry cluster reportedly showed fewer N-insertions in productive TCRs than the roughly 670-donor mean, according to what a later analysis found.

CDR3 length: 15 amino acids. The ends lost 5 bases at V and 2 bases at J; junction bases unmatched: 9. The germline gives CDR1 SNHLY, CDR2 FYNNEI. V and J are TRBV2 and TRBJ2-7; 7 nucleotides line up with TRBD1. The sequence was collected from a woman aged 60-70 years in good health and CMV-seronegative. Material for sequencing was PBMCs. The CDR3 sequence is CASSRQGTPTYEQYF. CDR3 sequence (DNA): TGTGCCAGCAGTCGACAGGGTACACCTACCTACGAGCAGTACTTC.